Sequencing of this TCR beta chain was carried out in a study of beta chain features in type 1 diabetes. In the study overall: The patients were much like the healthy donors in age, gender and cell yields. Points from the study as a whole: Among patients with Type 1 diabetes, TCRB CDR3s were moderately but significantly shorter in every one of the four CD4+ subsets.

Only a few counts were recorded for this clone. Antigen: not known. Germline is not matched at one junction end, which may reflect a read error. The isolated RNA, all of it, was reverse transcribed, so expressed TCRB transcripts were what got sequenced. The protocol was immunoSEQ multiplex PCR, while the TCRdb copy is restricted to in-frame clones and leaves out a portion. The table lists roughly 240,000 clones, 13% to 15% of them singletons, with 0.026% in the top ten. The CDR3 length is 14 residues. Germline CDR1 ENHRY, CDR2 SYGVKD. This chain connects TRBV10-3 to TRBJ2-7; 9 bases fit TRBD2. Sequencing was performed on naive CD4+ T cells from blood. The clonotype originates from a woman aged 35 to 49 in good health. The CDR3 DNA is TGTGCCATCAGTGAGTCGGTGGGACTAGCCTTTTACTCCTTC. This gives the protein CAISESVGLAFYSF.